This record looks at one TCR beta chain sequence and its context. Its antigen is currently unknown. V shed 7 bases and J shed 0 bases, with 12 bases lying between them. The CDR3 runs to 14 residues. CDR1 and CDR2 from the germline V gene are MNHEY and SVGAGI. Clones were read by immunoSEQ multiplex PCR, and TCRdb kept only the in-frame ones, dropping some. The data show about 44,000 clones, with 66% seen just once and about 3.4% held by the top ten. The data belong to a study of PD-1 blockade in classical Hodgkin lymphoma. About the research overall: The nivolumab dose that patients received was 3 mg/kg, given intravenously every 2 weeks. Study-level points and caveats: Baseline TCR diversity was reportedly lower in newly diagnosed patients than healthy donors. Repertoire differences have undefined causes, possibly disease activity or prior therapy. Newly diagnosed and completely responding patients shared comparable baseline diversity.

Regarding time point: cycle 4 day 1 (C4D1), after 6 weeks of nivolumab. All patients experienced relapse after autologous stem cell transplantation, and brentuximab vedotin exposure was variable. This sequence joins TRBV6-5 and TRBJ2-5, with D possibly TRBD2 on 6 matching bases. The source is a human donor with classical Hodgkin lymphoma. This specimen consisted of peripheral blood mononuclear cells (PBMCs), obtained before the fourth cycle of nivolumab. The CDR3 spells CASNRRGNQETQYF. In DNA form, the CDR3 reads TGTGCCAGCAATAGGCGGGGTAACCAAGAGACCCAGTACTTC.